These T cell receptor beta chains were read from a single sample in a study of CD8+ T cells in alopecia areata. Assay used: immunoSEQ multiplex PCR; TCRdb lists only in-frame clones, some missing. This table holds some 210,000 clones, about 60% found once. The material sequenced was CD4+ T cells sorted from blood, taken at week 0. The source is a human donor with alopecia areata. Both conserved end residues are part of each CDR3. Each record gives: V gene, clone size, D gene, J gene, CDR3 protein, CDR3 DNA. D genes are given only for firm matches. Not all rows give a size; the values are once, few, many and, for expanded clones, a class.

>TRBV29-1|few|TRBD2|TRBJ2-5
CSGLRREGETQYF
TGCAGCGGACTGAGGCGGGAGGGAGAGACCCAGTACTTC
>TRBV29-1|few|-|TRBJ2-3
CSLSSDTDTQYF
TGCAGCCTCAGCAGCGACACAGATACGCAGTATTTT
>TRBV6-5|once|TRBD1|TRBJ1-2
CASSPRDRAGYTF
TGTGCCAGCAGCCCCCGGGACAGGGCGGGCTACACCTTC
>TRBV5-1|-|-|TRBJ2-4
CASSPLRGENIQYF
TGCGCCAGCAGCCCCTTGCGGGGTGAAAACATTCAGTACTTC
>TRBV30|-|-|TRBJ2-7
CAWRDRPSEQYF
TGTGCCTGGAGGGACCGACCGAGCGAGCAGTACTTC
>TRBV29-1|-|-|TRBJ2-1
CSVIGGNPSNEQFF
TGCAGCGTTATCGGGGGCAACCCCAGCAATGAGCAGTTCTTC
>TRBV18|many|-|TRBJ2-7
CASSPGGRSYEQYF
TGTGCCAGCTCACCAGGCGGCAGGAGCTACGAGCAGTACTTC
>TRBV7-9|-|-|TRBJ2-7
CASSLGEQYF
TGTGCCAGCAGCTTGGGCGAGCAGTACTTC
>TRBV6-5|-|-|TRBJ1-2
CASESGNGHTF
TGTGCCAGCGAGTCGGGGAACGGCCACACCTTC
>TRBV19|-|-|TRBJ2-3
CASSIGAASDTQYF
TGTGCCAGTAGTATAGGAGCCGCTTCAGATACGCAGTATTTT
>TRBV5-1|-|-|TRBJ2-1
CASSRRAGEYNEQFF
TGCGCCAGCAGCCGGCGGGCAGGGGAGTACAATGAGCAGTTCTTC
>TRBV7-3|few|-|TRBJ2-2
CASSLAAGRDTGELFF
TGTGCCAGCAGCTTAGCTGCAGGGCGGGACACCGGGGAGCTGTTTTTT
>TRBV5-1|-|-|TRBJ2-4
CASSLGQNNIQYF
TGCGCCAGCAGCTTGGGACAGAATAACATTCAGTACTTC
>TRBV30|-|TRBD2|TRBJ2-3
CAWSPPLAGGSIGTDTQYF
TGTGCCTGGAGTCCCCCGCTAGCGGGGGGCTCCATAGGCACAGATACGCAGTATTTT
>TRBV30|-|-|TRBJ1-5
CAWSVSGGTGQPQHF
TGTGCCTGGAGTGTATCGGGGGGAACGGGCCAGCCCCAGCATTTT
>TRBV29-1|-|-|TRBJ1-1
CSVVRQGNTEAFF
TGCAGCGTTGTCAGGCAGGGGAACACTGAAGCTTTCTTT
>TRBV6-5|few|TRBD2|TRBJ2-7
CASSKAGVGEQYF
TGTGCCAGCAGTAAGGCGGGAGTTGGGGAGCAGTACTTC
>TRBV9|-|TRBD2|TRBJ2-7
CASSVEPTSGREQYF
TGTGCCAGCAGCGTAGAACCAACTAGCGGTCGCGAGCAGTACTTC
>TRBV10-3|few|-|TRBJ2-1
CAIRRESPYNEQFF
TGTGCCATCAGGCGCGAGTCCCCCTACAATGAGCAGTTCTTC
>TRBV5-1|-|-|TRBJ2-7
CASSLARTGNSYEQYF
TGCGCCAGCAGCTTGGCCCGAACAGGGAACTCCTACGAGCAGTACTTC
>TRBV30|-|-|TRBJ1-6
CAWSVLGSPLHF
TGTGCCTGGAGTGTATTAGGTTCACCCCTCCACTTT
>TRBV27|-|-|TRBJ1-1
CASSPDRQIEAFF
TGTGCCAGCAGTCCCGACAGGCAGATCGAAGCTTTCTTT
>TRBV4-1|once|TRBD2|TRBJ2-5
CASSPSGGGRETQYF
TGCGCCAGCAGCCCCTCTGGCGGGGGGCGGGAGACCCAGTACTTC
>TRBV25-1|-|TRBD1|TRBJ2-7
CASSDPGGAEHEQYF
TGTGCCAGCAGTGATCCAGGGGGCGCGGAACACGAGCAGTACTTC
>TRBV29-1|few|-|TRBJ2-7
CSVVRGESDEQYF
TGCAGCGTCGTCAGGGGGGAATCGGACGAGCAGTACTTC
>TRBV9|-|-|TRBJ2-2
CASSVGGRELFF
TGTGCCAGCAGCGTAGGAGGCCGGGAGCTGTTTTTT
>TRBV30|-|TRBD2|TRBJ2-2
CAWTSPGLAGGQGGELFF
TGTGCCTGGACCTCCCCCGGGCTAGCGGGAGGTCAGGGCGGGGAGCTGTTTTTT
>TRBV30|-|TRBD1|TRBJ1-2
CAWSDPPQGARGYTF
TGTGCCTGGAGTGATCCACCTCAGGGGGCGAGGGGCTACACCTTC
>TRBV30|-|TRBD1|TRBJ1-1
CAWSVGDRVTEAFF
TGTGCCTGGAGTGTAGGGGACAGGGTCACTGAAGCTTTCTTT
>TRBV4-1|-|-|TRBJ2-5
CASSQGWAQETQYF
TGCGCCAGCAGCCAAGGATGGGCACAGGAGACCCAGTACTTC
>TRBV11-3|-|-|TRBJ2-7
CASSHHLGYEQYF
TGTGCCAGCAGCCACCACTTGGGATACGAGCAGTACTTC
>TRBV5-1|few|TRBD1|TRBJ1-1
CASTGQGTTEAFF
TGCGCCAGCACCGGACAGGGCACCACTGAAGCTTTCTTT
>TRBV30|-|TRBD1|TRBJ1-2
CAWSVTGDYGYTF
TGTGCCTGGAGTGTGACAGGGGACTATGGCTACACCTTC
>TRBV6-5|few|-|TRBJ1-2
CASSYSLGDYGYTF
TGTGCCAGCAGTTACTCGCTAGGTGACTATGGCTACACCTTC
>TRBV6-5|-|-|TRBJ1-5
CASSYSQYSNQPQHF
TGTGCCAGCAGTTACTCACAGTATAGCAATCAGCCCCAGCATTTT
>TRBV30|-|-|TRBJ1-2
CARYRVGRGYTF
TGTGCCCGATACAGGGTCGGGCGTGGCTACACCTTC
>TRBV30|-|-|TRBJ1-5
CAWSQGGSNQPQHF
TGTGCCTGGAGCCAGGGAGGGAGCAATCAGCCCCAGCATTTT
>TRBV30|-|-|TRBJ2-7
CAWSPRSEQYF
TGTGCCTGGAGTCCCAGGTCGGAGCAGTACTTC
>TRBV6-1|-|TRBD1|TRBJ1-1
CASSARTGWDTEAFF
TGTGCCAGCAGTGCCCGGACAGGGTGGGACACTGAAGCTTTCTTT
>TRBV9|-|-|TRBJ2-3
CASSDNPTTDTQYF
TGTGCCAGCAGCGATAACCCAACTACAGATACGCAGTATTTT
>TRBV30|once|-|TRBJ2-2
CALAGTVNTGELFF
TGTGCCTTGGCCGGGACCGTGAACACCGGGGAGCTGTTTTTT
>TRBV6-5|once|TRBD1|TRBJ2-7
CASSYRVGQGSYKQYF
TGTGCCAGCAGTTACAGGGTGGGACAGGGATCCTACAAGCAGTACTTC
>TRBV9|-|-|TRBJ2-1
CASSVEEWAYNEQFF
TGTGCCAGCAGCGTAGAAGAGTGGGCCTACAATGAGCAGTTCTTC
>TRBV6-5|-|TRBD1|TRBJ2-7
CASSYPKGDSSYEQYF
TGTGCCAGCAGTTACCCGAAGGGGGACAGCTCCTACGAGCAGTACTTC
>TRBV5-1|-|-|TRBJ1-4
CASSPTATNEKLFF
TGCGCCAGCAGCCCCACTGCAACTAATGAAAAACTGTTTTTT
>TRBV29-1|few|-|TRBJ1-1
CSVGRGRETEAFF
TGCAGCGTTGGCAGGGGCAGAGAAACTGAAGCTTTCTTT